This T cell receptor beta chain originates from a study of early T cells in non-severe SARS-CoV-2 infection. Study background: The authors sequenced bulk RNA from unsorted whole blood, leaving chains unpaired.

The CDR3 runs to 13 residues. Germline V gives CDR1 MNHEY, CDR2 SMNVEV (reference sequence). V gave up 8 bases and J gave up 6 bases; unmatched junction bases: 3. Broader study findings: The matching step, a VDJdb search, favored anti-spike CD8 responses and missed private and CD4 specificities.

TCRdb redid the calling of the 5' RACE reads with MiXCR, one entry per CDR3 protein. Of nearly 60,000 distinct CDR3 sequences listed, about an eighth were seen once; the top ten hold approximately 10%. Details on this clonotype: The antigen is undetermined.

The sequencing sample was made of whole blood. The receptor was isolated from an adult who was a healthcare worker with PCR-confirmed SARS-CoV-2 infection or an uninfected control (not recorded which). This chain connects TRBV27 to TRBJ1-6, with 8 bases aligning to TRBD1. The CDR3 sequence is CASRQGFNSPLHF. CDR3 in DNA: TGTGCCAGCCGACAGGGGTTTAATTCACCCCTCCACTTT.